This T cell receptor beta chain was documented in a study of Ad26.COV2.S vaccination and SARS-CoV-2 variants. The CDR3 is made up of 13 amino acids. Germline CDR1 SGHTA, CDR2 FQGTGA. V gave up 2 bases and J gave up 10 bases, with 15 bases separating them. Comments on this clone: Antigen unknown.

Treatment in this sample: some 20 received Ad26.COV2.S at low or high dose, single or two shots; 5 received placebo; per-sample allocation not given. On day 63 after the first injection, vaccine and placebo recipients gave samples. Findings and caveats of the study: The TCR breadth and depth analyses may have produced an underestimate of total T cell responses.

Only in-frame clones appear in the TCRdb table, and some are missing; sequencing was by immunoSEQ multiplex PCR. The table records over 450,000 clones, about nine tenths of them present only once. The chain joins TRBV7-3 to TRBJ2-7, with D perhaps TRBD2 (5 bases). The receptor's source is a person between 18 and 65 years old who received the Ad26.COV2.S COVID-19 vaccine or a placebo. The material was peripheral blood, obtained in a trial of Ad26.COV2.S vaccine versus placebo. CDR3 protein: CASSLSPGWEQYF. CDR3 nucleotides: TGTGCCAGCAGCTTATCGCCGGGATGGGAACAGTACTTC.